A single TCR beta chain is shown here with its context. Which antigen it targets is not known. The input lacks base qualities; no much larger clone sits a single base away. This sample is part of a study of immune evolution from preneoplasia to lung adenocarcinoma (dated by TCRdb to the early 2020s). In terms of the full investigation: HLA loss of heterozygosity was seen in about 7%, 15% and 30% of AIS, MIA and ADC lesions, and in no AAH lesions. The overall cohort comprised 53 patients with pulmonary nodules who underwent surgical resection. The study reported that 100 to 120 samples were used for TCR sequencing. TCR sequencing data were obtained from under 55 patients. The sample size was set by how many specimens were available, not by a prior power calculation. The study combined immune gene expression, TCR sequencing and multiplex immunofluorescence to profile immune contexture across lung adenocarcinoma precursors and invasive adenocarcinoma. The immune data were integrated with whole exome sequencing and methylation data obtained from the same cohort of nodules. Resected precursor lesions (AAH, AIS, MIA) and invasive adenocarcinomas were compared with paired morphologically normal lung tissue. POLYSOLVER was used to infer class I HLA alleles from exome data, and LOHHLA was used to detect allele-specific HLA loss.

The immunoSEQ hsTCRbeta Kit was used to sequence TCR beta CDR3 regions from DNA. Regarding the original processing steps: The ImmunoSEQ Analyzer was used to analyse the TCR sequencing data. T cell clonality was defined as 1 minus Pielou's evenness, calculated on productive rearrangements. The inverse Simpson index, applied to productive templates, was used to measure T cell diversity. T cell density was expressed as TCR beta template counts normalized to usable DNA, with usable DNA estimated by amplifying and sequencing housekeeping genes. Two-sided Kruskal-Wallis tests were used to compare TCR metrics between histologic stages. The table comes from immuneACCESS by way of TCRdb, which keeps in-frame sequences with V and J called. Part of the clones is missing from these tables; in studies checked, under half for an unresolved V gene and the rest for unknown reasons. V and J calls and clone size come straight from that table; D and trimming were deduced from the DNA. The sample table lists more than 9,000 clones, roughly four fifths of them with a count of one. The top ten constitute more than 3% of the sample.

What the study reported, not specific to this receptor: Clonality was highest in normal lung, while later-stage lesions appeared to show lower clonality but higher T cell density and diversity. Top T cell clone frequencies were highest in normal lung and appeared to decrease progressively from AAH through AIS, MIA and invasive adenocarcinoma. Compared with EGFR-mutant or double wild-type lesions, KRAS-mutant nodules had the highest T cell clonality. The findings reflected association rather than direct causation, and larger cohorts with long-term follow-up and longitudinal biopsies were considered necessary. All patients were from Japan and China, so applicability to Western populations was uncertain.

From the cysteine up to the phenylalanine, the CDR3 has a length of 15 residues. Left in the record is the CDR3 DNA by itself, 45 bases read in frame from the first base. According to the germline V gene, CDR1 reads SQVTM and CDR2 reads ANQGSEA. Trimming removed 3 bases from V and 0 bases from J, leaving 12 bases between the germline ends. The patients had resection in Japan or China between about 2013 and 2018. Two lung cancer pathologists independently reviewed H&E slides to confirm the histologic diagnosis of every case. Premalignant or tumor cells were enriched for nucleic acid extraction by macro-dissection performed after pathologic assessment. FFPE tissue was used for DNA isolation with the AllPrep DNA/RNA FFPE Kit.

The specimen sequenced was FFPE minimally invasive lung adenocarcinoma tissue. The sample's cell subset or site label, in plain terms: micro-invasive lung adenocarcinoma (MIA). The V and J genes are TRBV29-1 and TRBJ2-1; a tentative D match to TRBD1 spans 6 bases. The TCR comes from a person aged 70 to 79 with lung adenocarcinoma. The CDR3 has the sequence CSVDRGQRSYNEQFF. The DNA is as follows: TGCAGCGTTGACCGAGGACAGCGCTCCTACAATGAGCAGTTCTTC.